This TCR beta chain stems from a study of breast tumors, draining lymph nodes, adjacent tissues (TCRdb year 2016). Notes on the research overall: Breast cancer patients provided tumor, adjacent nontumor tissue and axillary lymph nodes, and the study compared the TCR beta repertoires across these three sources. The study was designed to assess the relationships and possible T-cell exchange between tumor, surrounding tissue and draining lymph node repertoires in human breast cancer. What the authors observed across the whole study: In luminal-like breast cancer, tumor and nontumor tissue repertoires resembled each other significantly more than in basal-like breast cancer. Tumors showed preferential V and J gene usage, and their T-cell repertoire diversity fell below that of lymph nodes yet above that of nontumor tissue. The data were considered consistent with the idea that most tumor T cells come from the lymph node and then expand in tumor tissue. The conclusion that tumor T cells originate in lymph nodes was framed as consistent with a hypothesis rather than directly demonstrated.

CDR3 length: 13 amino acids, cysteine to phenylalanine. The DNA shown is the 39-base CDR3, in frame from base 1. V and J lose 0 bases and 4 bases, and a span of 7 bases separates them. Via the germline V gene, CDR1 is SGDLS and CDR2 YYNGEE. As concerns this clonotype: Its antigen is still unknown. No much larger clone is present one base from it, and per-base qualities are unavailable.

The lymph node samples were taken from the axillary draining lymph nodes of breast cancer patients. Sequenced using an Illumina HiSeq 2000. TCR beta chain libraries were generated through multiplex PCR amplification. High-throughput sequencing was used to analyze the amplified TCR beta chain products. Using fastp at Q25 and MiXCR, TCRdb reprocessed the public reads and kept productive beta chains. Here each entry gathers all rows of one CDR3 protein and keeps the most common genes and DNA. This sample is represented by 150,000 to 200,000 distinct CDR3 sequences; 25% to 40% of them were singletons. The ten largest make up 3.5% to 4.5% of the sample.

The sequence derives from a female donor with breast cancer. Some clones in this sample may be carry-over from other donors' samples. Sequences were obtained from axillary lymph node tissue. The chain links TRBV9 with TRBJ1-1; a tentative D call is TRBD1 (6 bases match). The CDR3 protein sequence reads: CASSVEGGTEAFF. The DNA sequence reads TGTGCCAGCAGCGTAGAGGGGGGCACTGAAGCTTTCTTT.